This TCR beta chain originates from a study of vaccination effects on CD4 cells after COVID-19. This CDR3 is built from 14 residues. V trimming: 4 bases; J trimming: 6 bases; junction bases outside the gene matches: 5. Assay: immunoSEQ multiplex PCR; the TCRdb copy retains only in-frame clones and omits some. The table includes around 50,000 clones, about 74% detected once. On this clone: Antigen specificity is unknown.

Culture proceeded for more than 8 days, and CD4+ T cells were then isolated. PCR showed that the person got SARS-CoV-2 infection at some point between March and December 2020. Participants were given two doses of BNT162b2 or mRNA-1273 vaccine. The specimen was CD4+ T cells from PBMCs cultured without peptide, collected after COVID-19 vaccination. The chain couples TRBV23-1 to TRBJ2-2, with TRBD1 matching 7 bases. TRBV23-1 is marked as an open reading frame, function uncertain. The receptor was isolated from a human donor who had a prior SARS-CoV-2 infection. The chain's CDR3 is CASSRLQGPGELFF. DNA for the CDR3: TGCGCCAGCAGTCGGTTACAGGGGCCCGGGGAGCTGTTTTTT.